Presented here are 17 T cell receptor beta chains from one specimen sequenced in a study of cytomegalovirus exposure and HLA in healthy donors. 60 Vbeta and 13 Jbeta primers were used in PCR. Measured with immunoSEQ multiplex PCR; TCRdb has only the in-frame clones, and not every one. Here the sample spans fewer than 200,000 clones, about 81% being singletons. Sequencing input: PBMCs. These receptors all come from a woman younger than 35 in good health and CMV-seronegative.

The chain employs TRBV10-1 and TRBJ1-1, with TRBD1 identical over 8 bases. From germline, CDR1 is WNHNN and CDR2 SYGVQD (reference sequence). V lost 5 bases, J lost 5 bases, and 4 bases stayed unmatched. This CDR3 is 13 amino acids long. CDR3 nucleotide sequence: TGCGCCAGCAGTCCACAGGGGGGGACTGAAGCTTTCTTT. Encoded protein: CASSPQGGTEAFF.

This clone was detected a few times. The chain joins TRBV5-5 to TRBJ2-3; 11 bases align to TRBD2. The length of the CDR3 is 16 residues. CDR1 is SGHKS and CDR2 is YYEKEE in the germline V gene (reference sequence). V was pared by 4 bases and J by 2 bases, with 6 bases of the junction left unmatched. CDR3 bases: TGTGCCAGCAGCGATCCGACTAGCGGGGACACAGATACGCAGTATTTT. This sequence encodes CASSDPTSGDTDTQYF.

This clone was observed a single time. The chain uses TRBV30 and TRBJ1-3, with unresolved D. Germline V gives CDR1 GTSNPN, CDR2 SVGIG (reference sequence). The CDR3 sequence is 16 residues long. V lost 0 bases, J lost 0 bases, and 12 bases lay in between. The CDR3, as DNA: TGTGCCTGGAGTGTCATGGGTTCTAGCTCTGGAAACACCATATATTTT. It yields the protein CAWSVMGSSSGNTIYF. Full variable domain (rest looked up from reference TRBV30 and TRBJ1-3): SQTIHQWPATLVQPVGSPLSLECTVEGTSNPNLYWYRQAAGRGLQLLFYSVGIGQISSEVPQNLSASRPQDRQFILSSKKLLLSDSGFYLCAWSVMGSSSGNTIYFGEGSWLTVV.

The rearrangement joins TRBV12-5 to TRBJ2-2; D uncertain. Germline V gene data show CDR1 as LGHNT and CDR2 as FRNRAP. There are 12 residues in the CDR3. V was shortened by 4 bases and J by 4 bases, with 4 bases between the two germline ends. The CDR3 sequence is CASGSITGELFF. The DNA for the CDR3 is TGTGCTAGTGGTTCCATCACCGGGGAGCTGTTTTTT. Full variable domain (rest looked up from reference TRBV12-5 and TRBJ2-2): DARVTQTPRHKVTEMGQEVTMRCQPILGHNTVFWYRQTMMQGLELLAYFRNRAPLDDSGMPKDRFSAEMPDATLATLKIQPSEPRDSAVYFCASGSITGELFFGEGSRLTVL.

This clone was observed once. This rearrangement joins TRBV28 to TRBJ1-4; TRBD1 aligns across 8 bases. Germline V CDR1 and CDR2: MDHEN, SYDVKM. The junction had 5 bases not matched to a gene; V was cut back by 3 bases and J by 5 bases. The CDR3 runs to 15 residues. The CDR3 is CASSLDRTGNEKLFF. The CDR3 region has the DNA TGTGCCAGCAGTTTGGATAGGACAGGGAATGAAAAACTGTTTTTT.

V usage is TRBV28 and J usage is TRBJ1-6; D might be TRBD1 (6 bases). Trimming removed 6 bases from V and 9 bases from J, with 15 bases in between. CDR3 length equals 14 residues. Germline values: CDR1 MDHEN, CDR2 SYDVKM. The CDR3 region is CASSLTGSASPLHF. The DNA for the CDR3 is TGTGCCAGCAGCCTCACAGGGTCGGCTTCACCCCTCCACTTT. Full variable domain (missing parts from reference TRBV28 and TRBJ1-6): DVKVTQSSRYLVKRTGEKVFLECVQDMDHENMFWYRQDPGLGLRLIYFSYDVKMKEKGDIPEGYSVSREKKERFSLILESASTNQTSMYLCASSLTGSASPLHFGNGTRLTVT.

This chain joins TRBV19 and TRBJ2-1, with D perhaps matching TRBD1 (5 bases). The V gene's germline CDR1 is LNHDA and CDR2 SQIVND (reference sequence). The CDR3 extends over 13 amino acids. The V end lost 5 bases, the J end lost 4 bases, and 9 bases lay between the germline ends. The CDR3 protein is CASSPGPYNEQFF. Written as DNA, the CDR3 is TGTGCCAGTAGTCCAGGGCCGTACAATGAGCAGTTCTTC.

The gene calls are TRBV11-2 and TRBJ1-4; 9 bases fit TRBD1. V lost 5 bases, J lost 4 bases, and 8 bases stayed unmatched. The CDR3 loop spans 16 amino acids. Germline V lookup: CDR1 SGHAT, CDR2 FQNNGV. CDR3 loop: CASSHRGTGLNEKLFF. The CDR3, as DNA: TGTGCCAGCAGCCACCGAGGGACAGGGCTTAATGAAAAACTGTTTTTT.

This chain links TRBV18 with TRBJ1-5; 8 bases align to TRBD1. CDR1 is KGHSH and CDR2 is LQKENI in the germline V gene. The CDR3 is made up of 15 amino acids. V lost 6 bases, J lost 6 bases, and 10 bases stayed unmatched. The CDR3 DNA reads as TGTGCCAGCTCGCCAAACGGACAGGGAGGTCAGCCCCAGCATTTT. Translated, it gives CASSPNGQGGQPQHF.

The chain's CDR3 is CASSPQKRGDPDEQYF. CDR3 in DNA: TGTGCCAGCTCACCACAGAAGCGGGGGGACCCCGACGAGCAGTACTTC. The chain is built from TRBV18 and TRBJ2-7, with 9 bases aligning to TRBD2. CDR1 is KGHSH, CDR2 LQKENI, per germline. The V segment lost 1 base and the J segment 5 bases; nucleotides outside the gene matches: 9. The CDR3 extends over 16 amino acids.

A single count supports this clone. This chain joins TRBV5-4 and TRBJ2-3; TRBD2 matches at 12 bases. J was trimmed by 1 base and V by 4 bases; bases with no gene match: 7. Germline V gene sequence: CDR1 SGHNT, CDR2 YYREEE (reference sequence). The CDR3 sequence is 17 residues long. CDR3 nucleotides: TGTGCCAGCAGCACAGGACTAGCGGGACTCCGCACAGATACGCAGTATTTT. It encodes CASSTGLAGLRTDTQYF.

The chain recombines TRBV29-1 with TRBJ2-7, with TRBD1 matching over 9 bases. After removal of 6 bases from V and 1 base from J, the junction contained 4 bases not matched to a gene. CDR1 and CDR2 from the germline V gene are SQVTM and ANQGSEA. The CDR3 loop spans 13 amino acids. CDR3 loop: CSVAGQGSYEQYF. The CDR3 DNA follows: TGCAGCGTAGCGGGACAGGGTTCCTACGAGCAGTACTTC.

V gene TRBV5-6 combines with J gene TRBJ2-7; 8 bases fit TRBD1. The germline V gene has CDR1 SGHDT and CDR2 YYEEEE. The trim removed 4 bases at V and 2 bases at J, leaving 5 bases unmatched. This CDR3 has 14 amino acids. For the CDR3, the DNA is TGTGCCAGCAGCCGACAGGGGAAAGCCTACGAGCAGTACTTC. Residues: CASSRQGKAYEQYF.

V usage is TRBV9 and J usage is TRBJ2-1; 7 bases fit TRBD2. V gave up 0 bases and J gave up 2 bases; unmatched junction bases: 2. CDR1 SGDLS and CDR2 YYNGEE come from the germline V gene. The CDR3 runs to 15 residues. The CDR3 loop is CASSVDRGAYNEQFF. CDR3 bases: TGTGCCAGCAGCGTAGATCGGGGGGCCTACAATGAGCAGTTCTTC.

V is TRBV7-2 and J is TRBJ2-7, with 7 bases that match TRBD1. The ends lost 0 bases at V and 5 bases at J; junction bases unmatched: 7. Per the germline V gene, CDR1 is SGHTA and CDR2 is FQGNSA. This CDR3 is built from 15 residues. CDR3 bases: TGTGCCAGCAGCTTAGCGGCGACAGGGTCCCACGAGCAGTACTTC. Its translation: CASSLAATGSHEQYF.

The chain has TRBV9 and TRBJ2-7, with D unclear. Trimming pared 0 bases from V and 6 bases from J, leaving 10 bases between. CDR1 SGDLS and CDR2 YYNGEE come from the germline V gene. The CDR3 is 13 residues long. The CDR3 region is CASSVVSVSEQYF. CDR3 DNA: TGTGCCAGCAGCGTAGTTAGTGTCTCCGAGCAGTACTTC.

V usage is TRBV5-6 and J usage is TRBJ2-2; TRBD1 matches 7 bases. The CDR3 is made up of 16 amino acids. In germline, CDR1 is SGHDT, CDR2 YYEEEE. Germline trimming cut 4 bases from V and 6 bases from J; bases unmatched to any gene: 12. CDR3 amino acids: CASSRRGQKVPGELFF. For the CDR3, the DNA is TGTGCCAGCAGCCGCCGGGGACAGAAAGTGCCCGGGGAGCTGTTTTTT.